These T cell receptor beta chains were read from a single sample in a study of TIL therapy for anti-PD-1-resistant metastatic lung cancer. Here immunoSEQ multiplex PCR was the method, and the copy in TCRdb shows in-frame clones only, minus some. The data show some 32,000 clones, with around three quarters seen just once and around 2.5% held by the top ten. The sample here was blood, taken at baseline. The receptors were gathered from a woman aged 30 to 85 with non-small cell lung cancer. Each CDR3 is given with its conserved first and last residue. The order of the fields is clone size, V gene, J gene, D gene, CDR3 DNA, CDR3 protein. A D gene is named only where the DNA matches it firmly. The listing skips clone size in some rows; elsewhere it reads once, few, many or a size class.

.	TRBV27	TRBJ1-2	TRBD1	TGTGCCAGCGGTGGACAGGGTCAAAATAACTATGGCTACACCTTC	CASGGQGQNNYGYTF
.	TRBV27	TRBJ2-2	.	TGTGCCAGCAAGACGGGGGTATGGGGGGAGCTGTTTTTT	CASKTGVWGELFF
.	TRBV7-2	TRBJ2-1	.	TGTGCCAGCAGTTACTTAGTTGGTGAGCAGTTCTTC	CASSYLVGEQFF
.	TRBV9	TRBJ2-7	.	TGTGCCAGCAGCGTAGGGGGTTTGAGGGAAGTACGGCAGTACTTC	CASSVGGLREVRQYF
once	TRBV2	TRBJ2-2	TRBD2	TGTGCCAGTCAACTAGCGGGGGCCGGGGAGCTGTTTTTT	CASQLAGAGELFF
.	TRBV25-1	TRBJ2-1	.	TGTGCCAGCAGTGACCGGGACGCTTACAATGAGCAGTTCTTC	CASSDRDAYNEQFF
.	TRBV7-2	TRBJ2-3	.	TGTGCCAGCAGCTTAGGACTAAAGACAGATACGCAGTATTTT	CASSLGLKTDTQYF
.	TRBV5-1	TRBJ2-5	TRBD1	TGCGCCAGCAGCCCGACAGGGGAGAGAGAGACCCAGTACTTC	CASSPTGERETQYF
once	TRBV4-1	TRBJ2-7	.	TGCGCCAGCAGCCAAGATTCATCAGGTAGGGGGGCCCGGGCCTCCTACGAGCAGTACTTC	CASSQDSSGRGARASYEQYF
.	TRBV30	TRBJ2-3	.	TGTGCCTGGAGGGACTCCGGAGGCTCAGATACGCAGTATTTT	CAWRDSGGSDTQYF
.	TRBV7-7	TRBJ2-2	TRBD1	TGTGCCAGCGGAGAACAGGGGGCTAGGACCGGGGAGCTGTTTTTT	CASGEQGARTGELFF
few	TRBV30	TRBJ1-5	.	TGTGCCTGGAGTTCCCTCGCAGGGGGCAATCAGCCCCAGCATTTT	CAWSSLAGGNQPQHF
.	TRBV29-1	TRBJ2-5	.	TGCAGCGGGTCCATATTAGGAGAGACCCAGTACTTC	CSGSILGETQYF
.	TRBV5-1	TRBJ2-5	TRBD2	TGCGCCAGCAGCTTGGTGGGGCGCGCTAGCGGACCTATCCCAGAGACCCAGTACTTC	CASSLVGRASGPIPETQYF
.	TRBV6-4	TRBJ2-1	.	TGTGCCAGCAGTCCAACTTCAAAGGTGGGGGAGCAGTTCTTC	CASSPTSKVGEQFF
.	TRBV27	TRBJ1-1	.	TGTGCCAGCAGTTTACAGTACGCCGGTGGCAGCCTAATGAACACTGAAGCTTTCTTT	CASSLQYAGGSLMNTEAFF
.	TRBV20-1	TRBJ2-1	.	TGCAGTGCTAGAGAAGCTGGTGAGCAGTTCTTC	CSAREAGEQFF
.	TRBV28	TRBJ2-1	.	TGTGCCAGCAGCTTTATGCGTAAGGGGATACAGTTCTTC	CASSFMRKGIQFF
.	TRBV19	TRBJ1-2	.	TGTGCCAGTAGTATAGTCAACTATGGCTACACCTTC	CASSIVNYGYTF
once	TRBV5-3	TRBJ2-1	.	TGTGCCAGAAGCTTGAAGGGTTACAATGAGCAGTTCTTC	CARSLKGYNEQFF
.	TRBV6-6	TRBJ1-2	.	TGTGCCAGCAGTTACCTCGGACGCTATGGCTACACCTTC	CASSYLGRYGYTF
.	TRBV5-1	TRBJ2-3	.	TGCGCCAGCAGCTCCGGGGGAGGAGAGACAGATACGCAGTATTTT	CASSSGGGETDTQYF
.	TRBV30	TRBJ1-2	.	TGTGCCTGGAGCGCCAGTTCAGGCCACCACACCTTC	CAWSASSGHHTF
few	TRBV6-5	TRBJ2-7	TRBD1	TGTGCCAGCAGTAAGACAGGGGGCGCTTACGACGAGCAGTACTTC	CASSKTGGAYDEQYF
few	TRBV5-4	TRBJ1-1	TRBD1	TGTGCCAGCAGCTGGGACAGGGACACTGAAGCTTTCTTT	CASSWDRDTEAFF
once	TRBV5-1	TRBJ2-5	TRBD1	TGCGCCAGCAGCCGGGACAGTGAGACCCAGTACTTC	CASSRDSETQYF
.	TRBV11-2	TRBJ2-4	.	TGTGCCAGCAGCCCTCTGGTGGGCCGGAACATTCAGTACTTC	CASSPLVGRNIQYF
few	TRBV2	TRBJ1-4	.	TGTGCCAGCAGCCAGGGGCCCAGGGGACTGTTTTTT	CASSQGPRGLFF